This T cell receptor (beta chain) originates from a study of shared T cell receptors in the human thymus. This CDR3 region has 14 residues. Trimming shortened V by 6 bases and J by 5 bases, and 16 bases separated the two germline ends. Germline CDR1 MNHEY, CDR2 SVGAGI. Method: immunoSEQ multiplex PCR; TCRdb's copy keeps in-frame clones and lacks some. The table shows hundreds of thousands of clones, with approximately 95% occurring only once. This clonotype was sampled from a human donor. The chain employs TRBV6-5 and TRBJ2-5; D is perhaps TRBD1 or TRBD2 (6 bases each). The sequencing input was thymocytes. CDR3 region: CASSEGVGGETQYF. In nucleotides, the CDR3 is TGTGCCAGCAGCGAGGGGGTTGGGGGGGAGACCCAGTACTTC.